The T cell receptor (beta chain) under discussion was sequenced for a study of T cell changes during pregnancy in multiple sclerosis. Sequenced by immunoSEQ multiplex PCR; TCRdb stores in-frame clones only, minus some. The table records 70,000 to 95,000 clones, around 89% of them present only once. Germline-derived CDR1 and CDR2 are MNHEY and SVGAGI. CDR3 length equals 15 residues. Deletions cut 0 bases from V and 1 base from J, with 10 bases between. Sample: peripheral blood, taken before pregnancy. This chain connects TRBV6-5 to TRBJ2-7; no firm D call. The sequence was collected from a female donor with multiple sclerosis, enrolled in a pregnancy study. The CDR3 DNA is TGTGCCAGCAGTTACTCTTGGAGAGTTTCCTACGAGCAGTACTTC. As protein: CASSYSWRVSYEQYF.